The 21 T cell receptor beta chains reported below all come from one sample, sequenced in a study of identical twins. TCRdb independently ran MiXCR on the 5' RACE reads; one entry per CDR3 protein. This sample has around 490,000 distinct CDR3 sequences, with about a fifth found just once. These sequences were also reported in another study, on yellow fever vaccine responses in identical twins.

Input material: CD4+ T cells sorted from blood. Receptors originate from a woman aged 18-29 years in good health.

The table lists this clonotype with many counts. The genes are TRBV12-3 or TRBV12-4 and TRBJ2-1; 11 bases fit TRBD2. The CDR3 sequence is 15 residues long. V trimming: 8 bases; J trimming: 4 bases; junction bases outside the gene matches: 7. CDR3 coding DNA: TGTGCCAGCGAACTAGCGGGAGCTCTTTACAATGAGCAGTTCTTC. It is translated as CASELAGALYNEQFF.

This clonotype was detected only a few times. The chain employs TRBV7-9 and TRBJ2-4; the D call may be TRBD1 or TRBD2 (6 bases each). Germline values: CDR1 SEHNR, CDR2 FQNEAQ (reference sequence). Deletions cut 3 bases from V and 1 base from J, with 16 bases between. The CDR3 has 17 amino acids. The CDR3 loop is CASSFPPGAGAKNIQYF. The CDR3 DNA follows: TGTGCCAGCAGCTTCCCGCCGGGGGCCGGCGCCAAAAACATTCAGTACTTC.

J is TRBJ2-3 and V is TRBV4-2, with D perhaps given as TRBD1 or TRBD2 (6 bases each). The germline CDR1 and CDR2 sequences are LGHNA and YNFKEQ. V lost 0 bases to trimming and J lost 2 bases, with 15 bases between them. This CDR3 comprises 17 residues. As DNA, the CDR3 is TGTGCCAGCAGCCAAGATTCTCAAGGGGGGATCACAGATACGCAGTATTTT. It codes for CASSQDSQGGITDTQYF.

The chain links TRBV24-1 to TRBJ2-3; perhaps D is TRBD1 or TRBD2 (5 bases each). The CDR3 runs 14 residues. Looked up from germline, CDR1 is KGHDR and CDR2 is SFDVKD. Between the trimmed V and J ends, which lost 3 bases and 7 bases, there was a span of 13 bases. The DNA for the CDR3 is TGTGCCACCAGTGATGGGCTGGGGGTCCATACGCAGTATTTT. This encodes CATSDGLGVHTQYF.

The rearrangement uses TRBV11-2 and TRBJ2-3, with 11 nucleotides matching TRBD2. This CDR3 comprises 18 residues. With V trimmed by 5 bases and J by 4 bases, 14 bases remained unmatched. Germline CDR1 and CDR2: SGHAT and FQNNGV. The CDR3 sequence: CASSPELAGVGVPDTQYF. The CDR3 region has the DNA TGTGCCAGCAGCCCAGAACTAGCGGGAGTAGGGGTTCCAGATACGCAGTATTTT.

The chain combines TRBV5-1 with TRBJ2-7; D is uncertain. The length of the CDR3 is 10 residues. Trimming removed 4 bases at V and 8 bases at J, with 7 bases between. The germline gives CDR1 SGHRS, CDR2 YFSETQ. For the CDR3, the DNA is TGCGCCAGCAGCCCGGCCAAGCAGTACGTC. Translated: CASSPAKQYV.

This chain's CDR3 is CASTLEPINQPQHF. The CDR3 nucleotides are TGTGCCAGCACCTTGGAGCCAATTAATCAGCCCCAGCATTTT. The J gene is TRBJ1-5, the V gene TRBV6-1, with unresolved D. The V and J ends lost 7 bases and 4 bases respectively, with 14 bases between them. The CDR3 runs to 14 residues. Germline V CDR1 and CDR2: MNHNS, SASEGT.

This clonotype was detected many times. The chain carries TRBV20-1 and TRBJ1-3; 8 bases match TRBD1. V shed 6 bases and J 0 bases; nucleotides not matched to a gene: 1. The CDR3 contains 13 residues. Germline V gene sequence: CDR1 DFQATT, CDR2 SNEGSKA (reference sequence). The CDR3 nucleotides are TGCAGTGCAACAGGGGGCTCTGGAAACACCATATATTTT. Translating gives CSATGGSGNTIYF.

This clonotype was counted only a few times. This chain uses TRBV6-1 with TRBJ2-7; the D is unclear. There are 13 residues in the CDR3. Trimming took 4 bases from V and 0 from J, leaving 7 bases between them. Germline loops: CDR1 MNHNS, CDR2 SASEGT. CDR3: CASSARVSYEQYV. CDR3 DNA sequence: TGTGCCAGCAGTGCCCGGGTCTCCTACGAGCAGTACGTC.

This sequence joins TRBV19 and TRBJ2-5; D remains unclear. V dropped 4 bases and J dropped 4 bases, with 10 bases sitting between them. Germline CDR1 reads LNHDA; CDR2 reads SQIVND (reference sequence). The CDR3 covers 13 residues. The CDR3 is CASSTEHLETQYF. CDR3 bases: TGTGCCAGTAGTACCGAACACCTAGAGACCCAGTACTTC. Full variable domain (outside the CDR3, taken from reference TRBV19 and TRBJ2-5): DGGITQSPKYLFRKEGQNVTLSCEQNLNHDAMYWYRQDPGQGLRLIYYSQIVNDFQKGDIAEGYSVSREKKESFPLTVTSAQKNPTAFYLCASSTEHLETQYFGPGTRLLVL.

The chain joins TRBV3-1 to TRBJ2-4, with D uncertain. The germline V gene has CDR1 LGHDT and CDR2 YNNKEL (reference sequence). This CDR3 spans 15 amino acids. The V end was cut by 4 bases, the J end by 1 base, with 11 bases between. CDR3 sequence (DNA): TGTGCCAGCAGCCTATCGACCTTGGCCAAAAACATTCAGTACTTC. Protein: CASSLSTLAKNIQYF.

The V gene is TRBV19, the J gene TRBJ2-1; D uncertain. V was cut by 4 bases and J by 8 bases, with 6 bases left in between. CDR3 length: 11 residues. CDR1 LNHDA and CDR2 SQIVND come from the germline V gene (reference sequence). In DNA form, the CDR3 reads TGTGCCAGTAGTACCCACCATGAGCAGTTCTTC. Protein product: CASSTHHEQFF.

The rearrangement joins TRBV7-9 to TRBJ1-2, with D tentatively TRBD1 (6 bases). This CDR3 is built from 12 residues. The V and J ends lost 5 bases and 8 bases respectively, with 12 bases between them. Germline CDR1 SEHNR, CDR2 FQNEAQ (reference sequence). This CDR3 is CASSGGPPGYTF. The CDR3 DNA sequence: TGTGCCAGCAGCGGGGGGCCCCCGGGCTACACCTTC.

V is TRBV7-2 and J is TRBJ2-7; D gene ambiguous. Trimming shortened V by 8 bases and J by 2 bases, and 16 bases separated the two germline ends. The CDR3 is 14 amino acids. Looked up from germline, CDR1 is SGHTA and CDR2 is FQGNSA. The CDR3 nucleotides are TGTGCCAGCGCGATCTCCGGGCGGCCCTACGAGCAGTACTTC. Translated, it gives CASAISGRPYEQYF.

The chain uses TRBV11-3 and TRBJ2-7, with a tentative D call TRBD1 (5 bases). CDR1 and CDR2 from the germline V gene are SGHNT and YENEEA. The V and J ends lost 2 bases and 1 base respectively, with 9 bases between them. CDR3 length: 14 amino acids. In DNA form, the CDR3 reads TGTGCCAGCAGCTTAACCGACAGTTCCTACGAGCAGTACTTC. Its translation: CASSLTDSSYEQYF.

V and J are TRBV24-1 and TRBJ1-2; D is unclear. Trimming pared 3 bases from V and 4 bases from J, leaving 11 bases between. Germline lookup yields CDR1 KGHDR and CDR2 SFDVKD. The CDR3 contains 14 residues. In nucleotides, the CDR3 is TGTGCCACCAGTGATCCCGGTAGGACCTATGGCTACACCTTC. The encoded protein is CATSDPGRTYGYTF.

This clonotype was observed a handful of times. The genes are TRBV7-9 and TRBJ2-1, with 7 bases identical to TRBD2. The germline V gene has CDR1 SEHNR and CDR2 FQNEAQ (reference sequence). V lost 3 bases to trimming and J lost 9 bases; unmatched junction nucleotides: 8. CDR3 size: 14 residues. CDR3 DNA sequence: TGTGCCAGCAGCTTTAAGTGGGAGGGGAGTGAGCAGTTCTTC. It codes for CASSFKWEGSEQFF.

The chain carries TRBV6-5 and TRBJ2-1, with D uncertain. Trimming took 5 bases from V and 9 from J, leaving 11 bases between them. CDR1 is MNHEY, CDR2 SVGAGI, per germline. CDR3 length: 12 amino acids. The CDR3 loop reads CASSPRMGEQFF. The DNA of the CDR3 is TGTGCCAGCAGTCCCCGGATGGGTGAGCAGTTCTTC.

J is TRBJ2-1 and V is TRBV20-1; 11 bases fit TRBD2. The length of the CDR3 is 15 residues. V lost 0 bases, J lost 2 bases, and 0 bases stayed unmatched. Germline V gives CDR1 DFQATT, CDR2 SNEGSKA (reference sequence). The CDR3 DNA reads TGCAGTGCTAGAGATAGCGGGAGGGCCTACAATGAGCAGTTCTTC. Protein sequence: CSARDSGRAYNEQFF.

This chain uses TRBV5-1 with TRBJ2-5; tentative D call: TRBD1 (6 bases). Germline V gives CDR1 SGHRS, CDR2 YFSETQ. The V end lost 4 bases, the J end lost 2 bases, and 15 bases lay between the germline ends. This CDR3 is 15 amino acids long. This chain's CDR3 is CASSSNNRAQETQYF. CDR3 coding DNA: TGCGCCAGCAGCAGCAATAACAGGGCACAAGAGACCCAGTACTTC. Combining the CDR3 with reference TRBV5-1 and TRBJ2-5 gives the whole variable domain KAGVTQTPRYLIKTRGQQVTLSCSPISGHRSVSWYQQTPGQGLQFLFEYFSETQRNKGNFPGRFSGRQFSNSRSEMNVSTLELGDSALYLCASSSNNRAQETQYFGPGTRLLVL.

This clonotype was seen more than once but under ten times. The chain has TRBV20-1 and TRBJ2-5, with D perhaps matching TRBD2 (5 bases). Deletions cut 4 bases from V and 1 base from J, with 16 bases between. The germline V gene has CDR1 DFQATT and CDR2 SNEGSKA (reference sequence). The CDR3 length is 15 residues. CDR3 loop: CSATKRTLIQETQYF. The CDR3, as DNA: TGCAGTGCTACCAAAAGGACTCTCATCCAAGAGACCCAGTACTTC.